Below are 10 T cell receptor beta chains sequenced from a single sample in a study of blood T cells in healthy people across ages. For the second PCR, which ran for about 7 to 11 cycles, a sample-barcoded 5' primer and a J-beta primer mix were used. MiXCR, applied by TCRdb to the 5' RACE reads, yields one record per CDR3 protein. The table shows about 1.6 million distinct CDR3 sequences, with about 32% occurring only once. Sample: blood. These receptors all come from a woman aged 25 to 39 in good health.

The chain is built from TRBV4-1 and TRBJ1-2; no reliable D call. The V end was cut by 6 bases, the J end by 5 bases, with 13 bases between. The CDR3 extends over 13 amino acids. From germline, CDR1 is MGHRA and CDR2 YSYEKL. In DNA, the CDR3 is TGCGCCAGCAGTTCGGACGTGGGGTATGGCTACACCTTC. Translating gives CASSSDVGYGYTF.

The V gene is TRBV20-1, the J gene TRBJ2-7, with 7 bases that match TRBD2. With V trimmed by 1 base and J by 2 bases, 11 bases remained unmatched. The CDR3 length is 16 residues. Germline V gene lookup returns CDR1 DFQATT and CDR2 SNEGSKA (reference sequence). CDR3 nucleotide sequence: TGCAGTGCTAGAGCAAGAGGGAGGCTAGCGGCCTACGAGCAGTACTTC. Translation: CSARARGRLAAYEQYF.

This clonotype was seen at least ten times. The genes are TRBV5-1 and TRBJ2-1; TRBD2 matches at 13 bases. The length of the CDR3 is 15 residues. Germline V gene sequence: CDR1 SGHRS, CDR2 YFSETQ. V dropped 4 bases and J dropped 7; count of bases not matched to a gene: 5. In DNA, the CDR3 is TGCGCCAGCAGCCCGGGACTAGCGGGACAGAATGAGCAGTTCTTC. Translated: CASSPGLAGQNEQFF.

J is TRBJ1-4 and V is TRBV5-5; D unresolved. CDR1 and CDR2 from the germline V gene are SGHKS and YYEKEE (reference sequence). The CDR3 is 13 amino acids. Trimming took 2 bases from V and 7 from J, leaving 9 bases between them. This chain's CDR3 is CASSLGISEKLFF. The CDR3 DNA reads as TGTGCCAGCAGCTTAGGCATTAGTGAAAAACTGTTTTTT.

The V and J genes are TRBV3-1 and TRBJ2-3, with a possible D match to TRBD2 (6 bases). This CDR3 is 15 amino acids long. Germline loops: CDR1 LGHDT, CDR2 YNNKEL (reference sequence). V was pared by 0 bases and J by 8 bases, with 15 bases between. The CDR3 DNA reads as TGTGCCAGCAGCCAAGAAGCGGGCTCCCCGGGTACGCAGTATTTT. As protein: CASSQEAGSPGTQYF.

The chain combines TRBV10-3 with TRBJ1-1, with D unclear. The CDR3 extends over 14 amino acids. Germline V gives CDR1 ENHRY, CDR2 SYGVKD. Trimming cost V 3 bases and J 5 bases, with 13 bases left between them. The CDR3 protein is CAISDRTGRTEAFF. CDR3 nucleotides: TGTGCCATCAGTGATCGGACCGGTAGGACTGAAGCTTTCTTT.

This CDR3 is CSAISAQGRPRNQPQHF. CDR3 bases: TGCAGTGCTATAAGCGCACAGGGGCGGCCCCGCAATCAGCCCCAGCATTTT. The rearrangement uses TRBV20-1 and TRBJ1-5; 7 nucleotides match TRBD1. The V gene's germline CDR1 is DFQATT and CDR2 SNEGSKA (reference sequence). The length of the CDR3 is 17 residues. Germline trimming cut 4 bases from V and 2 bases from J; bases unmatched to any gene: 14.

The rearrangement links TRBV6-5 to TRBJ2-7, with D possibly TRBD2 on 5 matching bases. The CDR3 contains 15 residues. Germline CDR1 reads MNHEY; CDR2 reads SVGAGI. The V gene lost 6 bases and the J gene lost 0 bases, with 15 bases spanning the gap. The CDR3 region has the DNA TGTGCCAGCAGCTCCGGGTCCGGACTCTCCTACGAGCAGTACTTC. Residues: CASSSGSGLSYEQYF.

The chain uses TRBV29-1 and TRBJ2-7, with 9 bases that match TRBD2. Germline CDR1 is SQVTM and CDR2 is ANQGSEA. V lost 1 base and J lost 0; bases outside the gene matches: 10. The CDR3 is made up of 17 amino acids. CDR3 sequence: CSVEGLAGFPSSYEQYF. For the CDR3, the DNA is TGCAGCGTTGAAGGCCTAGCGGGGTTTCCTAGCTCCTACGAGCAGTACTTC.

The genes are TRBV6-5 and TRBJ1-2, with D perhaps TRBD1 (5 bases). Germline CDR1 and CDR2: MNHEY and SVGAGI. Trimming shortened V by 2 bases and J by 3 bases, and 7 bases separated the two germline ends. There are 13 residues in the CDR3. This CDR3 reads CASSYGAYYGYTF. In DNA form, the CDR3 reads TGTGCCAGCAGTTACGGGGCTTACTATGGCTACACCTTC.